The 13 T cell receptor beta chains below all came from one sample that was sequenced in a study of blood T cell dynamics during melanoma immunotherapy. Sequencing was performed with immunoSEQ multiplex PCR; in TCRdb, only in-frame clones are kept and a portion is missing. The sample has over 1,500 clones; 94% are singletons. Time point in this sample: week 3, after first cycle of checkpoint inhibitor. The sequenced sample was effector memory CD8+ T cells from blood, obtained from a patient treated with checkpoint blockade. Receptors were obtained from a human donor with melanoma.

The rearrangement joins TRBV6-1 to TRBJ1-3; the D is unclear. The length of the CDR3 is 14 residues. The ends were cut back, 1 base at V and 6 bases at J, with 10 bases in the middle. In germline, CDR1 is MNHNS, CDR2 SASEGT. The CDR3 sequence is CASSEEGRINTIYF. Here the CDR3 DNA reads TGTGCCAGCAGTGAAGAAGGCAGGATAAACACCATATATTTT.

The chain recombines TRBV7-2 with TRBJ2-3; 12 positions match TRBD2. Germline lookup yields CDR1 SGHTA and CDR2 FQGNSA. V trimming: 3 bases; J trimming: 3 bases; junction bases outside the gene matches: 4. The CDR3 has 16 amino acids. The CDR3 spells CASSFLTSGRTDTQYF. CDR3 DNA sequence: TGTGCCAGCAGCTTCCTTACTAGCGGGAGGACAGATACGCAGTATTTT.

The CDR3 sequence: CASSPPLAGATGELFF. For the CDR3, the DNA is TGTGCCAGCAGCCCACCGTTAGCGGGAGCGACCGGGGAGCTGTTTTTT. The chain combines TRBV14 with TRBJ2-2; 9 nucleotides line up with TRBD2. Trimming took 4 bases from V and 5 from J; bases not matched to a gene: 8. This CDR3 comprises 16 residues. Looked up from germline, CDR1 is SGHDN and CDR2 is FVKESK.

The genes are TRBV28 and TRBJ2-1, with a tentative D call TRBD2 (5 bases). CDR1 and CDR2 (germline): MDHEN, SYDVKM. The CDR3 consists of 16 residues. Trimming shortened V by 6 bases and J by 4 bases, and 19 bases separated the two germline ends. The CDR3 is CASSPLDYDTYNEQFF. CDR3 in DNA: TGTGCCAGCAGCCCTCTTGACTACGATACATACAATGAGCAGTTCTTC.

The V and J genes are TRBV12-5 and TRBJ1-6; D gene uncertain. Germline V gene lookup returns CDR1 LGHNT and CDR2 FRNRAP. The CDR3 is 12 amino acids. The V gene lost 1 base and the J gene lost 6 bases, with 1 base spanning the gap. CDR3 loop: CASGLGNSPLHF. The CDR3 coding sequence is TGTGCTAGTGGTTTGGGTAATTCACCCCTCCACTTT.

This chain uses TRBV2 with TRBJ1-1; D perhaps matches TRBD1 (5 bases). The V gene lost 10 bases and the J gene lost 7 bases, with 13 bases spanning the gap. The CDR3 loop spans 11 amino acids. Germline CDR1 SNHLY, CDR2 FYNNEI. CDR3 DNA sequence: TGTGCCATACCAGACAGCGGTGAAGCTTTCTTT. Its translation: CAIPDSGEAFF.

A single count supports this clone. This sequence joins TRBV13 and TRBJ2-1, with 9 positions matching TRBD2. The CDR3 runs to 15 residues. The V and J ends lost 4 bases and 7 bases, in that order; junction bases with no gene match: 8. From germline, CDR1 is PRHDT and CDR2 FYEKMQ (reference sequence). The CDR3 here is CASSSRLAVWNEQFF. The DNA for the CDR3 is TGTGCCAGCAGCTCTAGACTAGCGGTGTGGAATGAGCAGTTCTTC.

This clone has only one observation. This chain connects TRBV4-3 to TRBJ1-2; 7 positions agree with TRBD1. Looked up from germline, CDR1 is LGHNA and CDR2 is YSLEER. The junction had 9 bases not matched to a gene; V was cut back by 0 bases and J by 2 bases. CDR3 length: 17 amino acids. Here the CDR3 reads CASSQDQGGTDNYGYTF. As DNA, the CDR3 is TGCGCCAGCAGCCAAGATCAGGGGGGGACAGACAACTATGGCTACACCTTC.

DNA for the CDR3: TGTGCCAGCAGCACCCCGGACGGGTCAGATCATTCCGATGAGCAGTTCTTC. Translation gives CASSTPDGSDHSDEQFF. This chain uses TRBV7-9 with TRBJ2-1; D unresolved. This CDR3 comprises 17 residues. Germline V CDR1 and CDR2: SEHNR, FQNEAQ (reference sequence). Deletions cut 5 bases from V and 8 bases from J, with 25 bases between.

This clone has just one count. This chain links TRBV4-2 with TRBJ2-7; TRBD2 aligns across 12 bases. Trimming took 4 bases from V and 3 from J; bases not matched to a gene: 7. The CDR3 extends over 16 amino acids. Looked up from germline, CDR1 is LGHNA and CDR2 is YNFKEQ. DNA of the CDR3: TGTGCCAGCAGCCCACTCACGACTAGCGGGAGCTACGAGCAGTACTTC. It is translated as CASSPLTTSGSYEQYF.

Only one count was recorded for this clone. The chain employs TRBV7-6 and TRBJ2-7; TRBD2 might be the D (6 bases). The CDR3 is 15 amino acids. Germline V CDR1 and CDR2: SGHVS, FNYEAQ. The V gene lost 5 bases and the J gene lost 4 bases, with 18 bases spanning the gap. CDR3 protein: CASSPGSGAGYEQYF. CDR3 DNA sequence: TGTGCCAGCAGCCCAGGCTCGGGAGCAGGTTACGAGCAGTACTTC.

CDR3 residues: CASSSEQGGEQYF. The CDR3 DNA is TGTGCCAGCAGCTCGGAACAGGGGGGCGAGCAGTACTTC. The genes are TRBV13 and TRBJ2-7; TRBD1 matches at 8 bases. Germline V gene sequence: CDR1 PRHDT, CDR2 FYEKMQ (reference sequence). This CDR3 is 13 amino acids long. Trimming took 4 bases from V and 6 from J; bases not matched to a gene: 5.

This clone was recorded only once. The gene calls are TRBV5-6 and TRBJ2-2; D is ambiguous. There are 12 residues in the CDR3. Germline V CDR1 and CDR2: SGHDT, YYEEEE. The V gene lost 2 bases and the J gene lost 9 bases, with 8 bases spanning the gap. CDR3 bases: TGTGCCAGCAGCTTTTATACCCGGGAGCTGTTTTTT. Its protein is CASSFYTRELFF.